This TCR beta chain emerged from a study of radiotherapy plus CTLA-4 blockade in lung cancer. Study findings and constraints: Researchers report tumor-derived TCR clones expanding in blood after radiotherapy plus ipilimumab.

For this clone: Its matching antigen is unknown.

Trimming took off 0 bases at V and 7 bases at J, with 4 bases between the two ends. Germline V gives CDR1 SGHTA, CDR2 FQGNSA. The CDR3 is made up of 13 amino acids. The repertoire was sequenced with immunoSEQ multiplex PCR; TCRdb's copy has only in-frame clones and lacks some. The data contain 90,000 to 130,000 clones, approximately 77% of them singletons. The TCR sequence derives from a human donor with non-small cell lung cancer that progressed on radiotherapy plus ipilimumab. Some clones in this sample may be carry-over from other donors' samples. The J gene is TRBJ1-6, the V gene TRBV7-2; D is uncertain. Sequences were derived from peripheral blood, sampled from a patient treated with radiotherapy plus ipilimumab. CDR3 coding DNA: TGTGCCAGCAGCTTAGCGGCAAATTCACCCCTCCACTTT. Residues: CASSLAANSPLHF.